This is a list of T cell receptor beta chains from one sample in a study of T cell responses to AZD1222 COVID-19 vaccine. Method: immunoSEQ multiplex PCR; TCRdb's copy keeps in-frame clones and lacks some. The table lists approximately 85,000 clones, just over 85% of them singletons. Sequencing was performed on peripheral blood, taken on day 0 of AZD1222 vaccination. These receptors were obtained from an adult in good health. Each CDR3 is given with its conserved first and last residue.

TRBJ1-1,TRBV5-1,CASSLALGGDTEAFF
TRBJ1-6,TRBV19,CASSRRQGEIAPLHF
TRBJ1-2,TRBV29-1,CSVDGGNGYTF
TRBJ1-1,TRBV6-5,CASSLDREHTEAFF
TRBJ1-4,TRBV7-2,CASSPTGGQGNEKLFF
TRBJ1-4,TRBV7-6,CASSRDMTTNEKLFF
TRBJ1-6,TRBV21-1,CASSKGWSPLHF
TRBJ2-7,TRBV3-1/TRBV3-2,CASSQGGQREQYF
TRBJ2-7,TRBV3-1/TRBV3-2,CASSQQRAGEQYF
TRBJ2-7,TRBV7-9,CASSDLRTGYEQYF
TRBJ2-1,TRBV7-2,CASSLQKTSGREQFF
TRBJ2-7,TRBV27,CASSFPGQSSYEQYF
TRBJ1-5,TRBV2,CASSAGDRGTNQPQHF
TRBJ2-7,TRBV28,CASTVGTGAEQYF
TRBJ1-5,TRBV4-2,CASSQGTGNQPQHF
TRBJ2-7,TRBV27,CASSLSGPSFEQYF
TRBJ2-1,TRBV27,CASSPLLDHFYNEQFF
TRBJ1-3,TRBV29-1,CSVRDSGNTIYF
TRBJ2-5,TRBV7-3,CASSLSGARETQYF
TRBJ1-6,TRBV7-9,CASSRRSGTGSPLHF
TRBJ2-3,TRBV11-2,CASSEAGLAGNTDTQYF
TRBJ1-4,TRBV12-3/TRBV12-4,CASSLSSQLFF
TRBJ2-7,TRBV7-2,CASSFGRGSYEQYF
TRBJ2-2,TRBV19,CASTLLAGGNTGELFF
TRBJ2-3,TRBV19,CASSRAPSLARTDTQYF
TRBJ1-2,TRBV29-1,CSVVGGFAGYTF
TRBJ2-1,TRBV6-2/TRBV6-3,CASSYGEKSSYNEQFF
TRBJ2-2,TRBV27,CASSSAGSANTGELFF
TRBJ1-1,TRBV7-9,CASRDGGDTEAFF
TRBJ1-5,TRBV7-2,CASSPRQGRQPQHF
TRBJ1-1,TRBV11-2,CASSLDWAGTREAFF
TRBJ1-3,TRBV10-3,CAISDGTAGNTIYF
TRBJ2-7,TRBV9,CASSVEGGGLYEQYF
TRBJ1-5,TRBV2,CASSEALLGSEYSNQPQHF
TRBJ2-5,TRBV20-1,CSASSGGPGVEETQYF
TRBJ2-3,TRBV1,CTSSQASGGASTDTQYF
TRBJ2-7,TRBV5-4,CASSVPGQGVGEQYF
TRBJ2-5,TRBV19,CASKYAYDSGTETQYF
TRBJ1-1,TRBV7-9,CASSHRDRKNTEAFF
TRBJ2-2,TRBV5-4,CASSPPGAGELFF
TRBJ2-5,TRBV7-8,CASSLGAAASVGGETQYF
TRBJ1-1,TRBV19,CASSPVDRNTEAFF
TRBJ1-3,TRBV9,CASSRAANTIYF
TRBJ1-1,TRBV19,CAIRQGDVNTEAFF
TRBJ2-7,TRBV15,CATSRGHSYEQYF
TRBJ1-5,TRBV19,CATSRGTELRPQHF
TRBJ2-1,TRBV14,CASSQDLGSIYNEQFF
TRBJ2-1,TRBV6-4,CASSDSGRSSYNEQFF
TRBJ2-5,TRBV27,CASSQPGVAETQYF
TRBJ2-5,TRBV4-1,CASSQGQGTQYF
TRBJ2-7,TRBV3-1/TRBV3-2,CASTLGDSMQYF
TRBJ1-5,TRBV29-1,CSVANSNQPQHF
TRBJ2-2,TRBV11-2,CASSFDGVTGELFF